This T cell receptor (beta chain) originates from a study of shared clonotypes between healthy human individuals. Several immunoSEQ plates received, in even portions, the genomic DNA of each subset. The sorted-subset replicate PCRs were given 150 to 250 ng DNA, which is tens of thousands of T cell genomes. Sequenced by immunoSEQ multiplex PCR; TCRdb stores in-frame clones only, minus some. Counted here are 850,000 to 1,200,000 clones, roughly 80% occurring once; the ten biggest clones make up approximately 1.5%. The CDR3 is 11 amino acids. Germline V CDR1 and CDR2: MGHRA, YSYEKL. As to this clone: The junction shows a germline mismatch at one end, possibly a read error.

The rearrangement joins TRBV4-1 to TRBJ2-3; D call uncertain. This clonotype originated in a man between 18 and 29 years old in good health. Source material: memory CD4+ T cells sorted from blood. Subset indicated: CD45RA-negative fraction. The CDR3 coding sequence is TGCGCCAGCAGCCAAGAAAACTCACCTACTTTT. As protein: CASSQENSPTF.